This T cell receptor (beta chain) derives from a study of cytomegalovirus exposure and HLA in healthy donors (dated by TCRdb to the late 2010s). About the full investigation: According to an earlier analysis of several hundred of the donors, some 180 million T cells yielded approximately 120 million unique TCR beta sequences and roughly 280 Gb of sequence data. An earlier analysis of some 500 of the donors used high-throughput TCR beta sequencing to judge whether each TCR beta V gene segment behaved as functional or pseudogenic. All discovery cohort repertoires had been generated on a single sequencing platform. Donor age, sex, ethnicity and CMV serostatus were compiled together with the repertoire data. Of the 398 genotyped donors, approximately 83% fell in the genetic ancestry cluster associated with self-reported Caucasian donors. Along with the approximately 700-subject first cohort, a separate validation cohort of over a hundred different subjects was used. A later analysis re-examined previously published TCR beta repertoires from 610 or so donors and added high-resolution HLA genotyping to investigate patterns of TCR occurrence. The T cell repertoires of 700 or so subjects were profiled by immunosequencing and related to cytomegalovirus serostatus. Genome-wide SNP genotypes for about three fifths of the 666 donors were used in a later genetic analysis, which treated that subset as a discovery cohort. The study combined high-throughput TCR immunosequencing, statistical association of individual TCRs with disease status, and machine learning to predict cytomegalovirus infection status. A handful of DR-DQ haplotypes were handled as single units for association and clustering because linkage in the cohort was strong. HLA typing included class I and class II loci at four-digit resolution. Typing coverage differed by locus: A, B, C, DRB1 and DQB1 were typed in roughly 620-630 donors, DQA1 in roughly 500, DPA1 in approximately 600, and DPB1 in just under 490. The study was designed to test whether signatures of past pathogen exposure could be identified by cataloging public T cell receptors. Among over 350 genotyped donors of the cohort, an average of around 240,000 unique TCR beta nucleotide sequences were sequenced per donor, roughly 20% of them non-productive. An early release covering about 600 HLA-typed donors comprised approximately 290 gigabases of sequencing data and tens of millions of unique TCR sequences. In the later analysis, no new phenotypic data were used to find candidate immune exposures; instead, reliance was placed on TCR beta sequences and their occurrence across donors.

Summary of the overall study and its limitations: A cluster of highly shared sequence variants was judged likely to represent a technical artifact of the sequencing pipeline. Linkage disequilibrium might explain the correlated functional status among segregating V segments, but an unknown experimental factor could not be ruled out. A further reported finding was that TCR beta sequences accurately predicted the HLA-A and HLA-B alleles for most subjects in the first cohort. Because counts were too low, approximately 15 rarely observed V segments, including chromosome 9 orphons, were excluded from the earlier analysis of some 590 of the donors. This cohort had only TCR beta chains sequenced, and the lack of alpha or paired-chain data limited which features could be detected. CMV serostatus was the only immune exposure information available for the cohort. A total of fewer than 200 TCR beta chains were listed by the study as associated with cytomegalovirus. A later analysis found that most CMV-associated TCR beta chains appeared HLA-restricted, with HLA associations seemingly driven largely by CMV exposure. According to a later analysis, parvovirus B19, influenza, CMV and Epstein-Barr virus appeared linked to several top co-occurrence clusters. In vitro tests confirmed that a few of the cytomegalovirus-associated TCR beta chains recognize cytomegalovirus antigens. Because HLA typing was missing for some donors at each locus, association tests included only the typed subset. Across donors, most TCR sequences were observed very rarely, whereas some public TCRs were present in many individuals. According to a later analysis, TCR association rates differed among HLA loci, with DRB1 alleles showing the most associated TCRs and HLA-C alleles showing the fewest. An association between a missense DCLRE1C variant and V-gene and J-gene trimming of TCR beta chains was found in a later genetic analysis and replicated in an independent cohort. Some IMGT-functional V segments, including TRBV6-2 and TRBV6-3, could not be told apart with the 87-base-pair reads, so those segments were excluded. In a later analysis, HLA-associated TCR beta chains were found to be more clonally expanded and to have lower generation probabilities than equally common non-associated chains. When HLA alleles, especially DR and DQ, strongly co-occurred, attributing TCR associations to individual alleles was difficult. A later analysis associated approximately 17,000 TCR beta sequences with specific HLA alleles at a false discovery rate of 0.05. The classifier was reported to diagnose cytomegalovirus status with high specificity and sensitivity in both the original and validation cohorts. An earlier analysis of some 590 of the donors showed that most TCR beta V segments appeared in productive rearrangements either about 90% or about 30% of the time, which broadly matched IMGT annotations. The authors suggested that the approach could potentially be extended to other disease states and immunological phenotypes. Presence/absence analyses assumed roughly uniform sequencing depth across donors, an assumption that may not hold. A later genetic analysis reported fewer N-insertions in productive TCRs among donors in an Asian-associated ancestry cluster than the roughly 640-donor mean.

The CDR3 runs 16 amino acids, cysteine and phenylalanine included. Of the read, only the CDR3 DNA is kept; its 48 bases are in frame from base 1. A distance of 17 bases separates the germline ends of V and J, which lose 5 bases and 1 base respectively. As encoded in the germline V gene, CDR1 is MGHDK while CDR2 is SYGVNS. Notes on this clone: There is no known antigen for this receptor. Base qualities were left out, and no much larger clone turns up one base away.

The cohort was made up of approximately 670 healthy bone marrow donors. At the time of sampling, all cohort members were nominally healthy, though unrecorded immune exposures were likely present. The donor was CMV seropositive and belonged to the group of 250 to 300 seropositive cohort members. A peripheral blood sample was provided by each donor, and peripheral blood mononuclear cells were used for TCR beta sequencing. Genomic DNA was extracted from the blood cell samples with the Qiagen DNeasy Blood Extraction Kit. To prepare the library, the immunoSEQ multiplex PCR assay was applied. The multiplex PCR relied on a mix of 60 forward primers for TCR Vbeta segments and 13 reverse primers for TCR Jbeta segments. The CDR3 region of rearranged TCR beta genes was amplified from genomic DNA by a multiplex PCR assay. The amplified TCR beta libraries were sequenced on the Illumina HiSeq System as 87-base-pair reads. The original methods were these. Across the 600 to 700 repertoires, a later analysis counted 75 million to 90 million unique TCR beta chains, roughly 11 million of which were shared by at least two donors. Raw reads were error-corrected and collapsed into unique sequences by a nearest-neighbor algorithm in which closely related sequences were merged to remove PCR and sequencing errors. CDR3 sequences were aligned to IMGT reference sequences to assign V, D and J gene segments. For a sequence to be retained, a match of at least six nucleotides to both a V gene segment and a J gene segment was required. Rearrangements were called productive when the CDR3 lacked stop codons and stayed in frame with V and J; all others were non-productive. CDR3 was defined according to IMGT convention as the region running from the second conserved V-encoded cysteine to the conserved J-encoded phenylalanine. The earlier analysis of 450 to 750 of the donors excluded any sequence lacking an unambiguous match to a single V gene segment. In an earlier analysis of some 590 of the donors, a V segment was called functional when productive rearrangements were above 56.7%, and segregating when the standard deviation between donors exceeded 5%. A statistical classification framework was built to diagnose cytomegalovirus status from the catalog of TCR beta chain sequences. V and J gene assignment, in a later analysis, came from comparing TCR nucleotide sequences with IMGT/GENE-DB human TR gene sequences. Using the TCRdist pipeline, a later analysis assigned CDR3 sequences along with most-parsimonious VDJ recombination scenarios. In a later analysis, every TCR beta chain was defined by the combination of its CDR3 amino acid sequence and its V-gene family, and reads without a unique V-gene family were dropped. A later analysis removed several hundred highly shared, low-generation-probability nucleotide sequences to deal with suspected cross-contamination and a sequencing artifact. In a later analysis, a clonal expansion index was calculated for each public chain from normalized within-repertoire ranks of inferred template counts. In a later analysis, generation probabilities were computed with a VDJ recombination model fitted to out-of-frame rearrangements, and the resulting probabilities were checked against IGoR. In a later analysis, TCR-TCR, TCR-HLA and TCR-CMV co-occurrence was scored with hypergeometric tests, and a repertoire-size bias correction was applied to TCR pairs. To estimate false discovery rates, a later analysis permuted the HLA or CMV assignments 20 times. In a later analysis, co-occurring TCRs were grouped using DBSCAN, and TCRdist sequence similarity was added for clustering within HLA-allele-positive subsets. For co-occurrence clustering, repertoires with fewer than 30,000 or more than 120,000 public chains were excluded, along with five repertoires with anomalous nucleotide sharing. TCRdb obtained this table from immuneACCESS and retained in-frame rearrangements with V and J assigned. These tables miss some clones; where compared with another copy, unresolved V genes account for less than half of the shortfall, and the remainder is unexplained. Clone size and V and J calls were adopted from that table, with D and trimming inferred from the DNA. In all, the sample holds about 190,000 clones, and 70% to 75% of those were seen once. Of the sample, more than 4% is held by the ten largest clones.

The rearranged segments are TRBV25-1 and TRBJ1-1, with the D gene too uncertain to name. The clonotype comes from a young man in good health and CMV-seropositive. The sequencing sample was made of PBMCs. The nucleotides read TGTGCCAGCAGTTCCTTTTCAGGCAGAGAGAACACTGAAGCTTTCTTT. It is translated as CASSSFSGRENTEAFF.